The 9 T cell receptor beta chains listed next were all sequenced from one sample in a study of blood T cell repertoires in COVID-19. The repertoire was sequenced with immunoSEQ multiplex PCR; TCRdb's copy has only in-frame clones and lacks some. The sample has 150,000 to 200,000 clones, 84% seen once. Source material: peripheral blood. Source of these receptors: a woman of 80 years or more with acute or convalescent COVID-19.

V and J are TRBV3-1 (or the pseudogene TRBV3-2) and TRBJ1-1; tentative D call: TRBD1 (6 bases). The CDR3 is made up of 14 amino acids. Germline V lookup: CDR1 LGHDT, CDR2 YNNKEL (reference sequence). The ends were cut back, 1 base at V and 2 bases at J, with 8 bases in the middle. In DNA form, the CDR3 reads TGTGCCAGCAGCCAAGGGACAGACAACACTGAAGCTTTCTTT. It encodes CASSQGTDNTEAFF.

This clone occurred once. The chain links TRBV19 to TRBJ1-2, with TRBD1 identical over 7 bases. The CDR3 is 15 amino acids. Germline trimming cut 4 bases from V and 4 bases from J; bases unmatched to any gene: 9. The germline CDR1 and CDR2 sequences are LNHDA and SQIVND (reference sequence). The CDR3 sequence: CASSRGNRDSYGYTF. CDR3 nucleotides: TGTGCCAGTAGTAGGGGCAACCGGGACAGCTATGGCTACACCTTC.

The chain uses TRBV15 and TRBJ2-1; TRBD1 is a possible D gene (5 bases). From germline, CDR1 is LNHNV and CDR2 YYDKDF (reference sequence). The CDR3 spans 15 residues. Trimming took off 0 bases at V and 5 bases at J, with 11 bases between the two ends. CDR3 sequence (DNA): TGTGCCACCAGCAGAGATTTGGACAAGCACAATGAGCAGTTCTTC. This encodes CATSRDLDKHNEQFF.

The chain couples TRBV3-1 (or the pseudogene TRBV3-2) to TRBJ2-5; 9 bases align to TRBD2. Germline V gives CDR1 LGHDT, CDR2 YNNKEL (reference sequence). This CDR3 region has 16 residues. V was pared by 4 bases and J by 1 base, with 7 bases of the junction left unmatched. The CDR3 reads CASSPPLAGLQETQYF. The CDR3 DNA reads TGTGCCAGCAGCCCTCCACTAGCGGGCCTCCAAGAGACCCAGTACTTC.

The V gene is TRBV5-1, the J gene TRBJ1-3; 9 bases are a match to TRBD1. Germline lookup yields CDR1 SGHRS and CDR2 YFSETQ. The CDR3 contains 16 residues. V lost 4 bases to trimming and J lost 6 bases; unmatched junction nucleotides: 11. CDR3 in DNA: TGCGCCAGCAGCGACCCGGACAGGGGAAGTGTAAACACCATATATTTT. Encoded protein: CASSDPDRGSVNTIYF.

The chain combines TRBV12-3 or TRBV12-4 with TRBJ1-1, with D maybe TRBD1 (6 bases). CDR3 length: 13 residues. The V gene lost 2 bases and the J gene lost 8 bases, with 12 bases spanning the gap. CDR3 sequence reads: CASSLTLRGEAFF. The CDR3 DNA sequence: TGTGCCAGCAGTTTAACGTTGAGGGGGGAAGCTTTCTTT.

This clone appeared a single time. The chain uses TRBV19 and TRBJ1-1; D is undetermined. Trimming took 3 bases from V and 5 from J, leaving 10 bases between them. The CDR3 length is 13 residues. Germline values: CDR1 LNHDA, CDR2 SQIVND (reference sequence). CDR3 sequence: CASSMRVGTEAFF. In DNA, the CDR3 is TGTGCCAGTAGTATGCGGGTAGGGACTGAAGCTTTCTTT. Variable domain in full (rest from reference TRBV19 and TRBJ1-1): DGGITQSPKYLFRKEGQNVTLSCEQNLNHDAMYWYRQDPGQGLRLIYYSQIVNDFQKGDIAEGYSVSREKKESFPLTVTSAQKNPTAFYLCASSMRVGTEAFFGQGTRLTVV.

J is TRBJ1-2 and V is TRBV3-1 (or the pseudogene TRBV3-2), with D possibly TRBD1 on 6 matching bases. The CDR3 is 16 residues long. With 4 bases removed from V and 4 bases from J, the gap between germline ends came to 19 bases. CDR1 LGHDT and CDR2 YNNKEL come from the germline V gene (reference sequence). CDR3: CASSPSTGYVPYGYTF. CDR3 in DNA: TGTGCCAGCAGCCCCTCCACAGGGTACGTCCCCTATGGCTACACCTTC.

The rearrangement uses TRBV24-1 and TRBJ2-1, with TRBD2 matching over 8 bases. The germline gives CDR1 KGHDR, CDR2 SFDVKD. The junction had 10 bases not matched to a gene; V was cut back by 4 bases and J by 6 bases. This CDR3 region has 16 residues. The CDR3 sequence: CATSDRGTRWVNEQFF. CDR3 coding DNA: TGTGCCACCAGTGACCGCGGGACTAGGTGGGTCAATGAGCAGTTCTTC.